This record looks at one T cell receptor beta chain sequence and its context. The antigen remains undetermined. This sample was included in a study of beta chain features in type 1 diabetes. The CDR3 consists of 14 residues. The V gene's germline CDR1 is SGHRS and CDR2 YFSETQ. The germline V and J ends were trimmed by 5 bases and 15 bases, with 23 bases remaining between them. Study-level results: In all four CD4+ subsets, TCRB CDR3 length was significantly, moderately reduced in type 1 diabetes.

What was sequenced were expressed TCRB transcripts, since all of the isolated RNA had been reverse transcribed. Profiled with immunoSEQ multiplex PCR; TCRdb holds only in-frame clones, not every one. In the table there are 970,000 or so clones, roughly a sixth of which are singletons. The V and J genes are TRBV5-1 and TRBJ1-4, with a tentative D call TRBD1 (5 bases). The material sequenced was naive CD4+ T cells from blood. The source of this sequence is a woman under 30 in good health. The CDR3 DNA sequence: TGCGCCAGCAGGGACGGGACCGCATCCCTGGTGTTGTTTTTT. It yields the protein CASRDGTASLVLFF.